Listed below are T cell receptor beta chains from one sample, sequenced in a study of shared clonotypes between healthy human individuals. Libraries were prepared by immunoSEQ multiplex PCR; TCRdb keeps only in-frame clonotypes and omits some of them. The sample carries over a million clones, around 97% recorded once. Sequenced sample: naive CD4+ T cells sorted from blood. The receptor source for this set is a man younger than 40 in good health. The CDR3 runs from the conserved cysteine through the conserved F or W. A D gene is named only where the DNA matches it firmly. Only some rows state a clone size, as once, few, many or a class for expanded clones.

j_call	v_call	d_call	clone_size	cdr3_aa	cdr3_nt
TRBJ2-7	TRBV18	.	.	CASSPQTGRNEQYF	TGTGCCAGCTCACCCCAGACAGGGAGGAACGAGCAGTACTTC
TRBJ2-2	TRBV6-6	.	.	CASSYGRGRAGELFF	TGTGCCAGCAGTTACGGCAGGGGGAGGGCCGGGGAGCTGTTTTTT
TRBJ2-4	TRBV7-2	.	.	CASSLAKGLGAKNIQYF	TGTGCCAGCAGCTTAGCGAAGGGGTTGGGAGCCAAAAACATTCAGTACTTC
TRBJ2-2	TRBV5-1	TRBD2	.	CASSQTSGVRFTGELFF	TGCGCCAGCAGCCAGACTAGCGGGGTTCGGTTCACCGGGGAGCTGTTTTTT
TRBJ2-1	TRBV5-4	.	.	CASSLASYHNEQFF	TGTGCCAGCAGCTTGGCCAGTTATCACAATGAGCAGTTCTTC
TRBJ2-2	TRBV9	.	.	CASSVGLYPGELFF	TGTGCCAGCAGCGTAGGACTATATCCCGGGGAGCTGTTTTTT
TRBJ1-1	TRBV30	.	.	CAWSVSVRTEAFF	TGTGCCTGGAGTGTATCCGTACGCACTGAAGCTTTCTTT
TRBJ2-5	TRBV18	.	once	CASSPLGLQRETQYF	TGTGCCAGCTCACCATTGGGATTACAGAGGGAGACCCAGTACTTC
TRBJ2-1	TRBV7-8	TRBD2	.	CASSPRYGGLAGVHEQFF	TGTGCCAGCAGCCCACGATACGGAGGACTAGCGGGAGTCCATGAGCAGTTCTTC
TRBJ2-1	TRBV7-2	.	.	CASSLRGYNEQFF	TGTGCCAGCAGTCTGAGGGGCTACAATGAGCAGTTCTTC
TRBJ1-5	TRBV19	.	.	CASKAGGLGNQPQHF	TGTGCCAGTAAGGCGGGGGGGTTGGGCAATCAGCCCCAGCATTTT
TRBJ2-2	TRBV5-4	.	.	CASSLLAGSDGELFF	TGTGCCAGCAGCTTGTTAGCAGGGTCGGACGGGGAGCTGTTTTTT
TRBJ1-4	TRBV18	.	.	CASSSQGSNEKLFF	TGTGCCAGCTCATCACAGGGTTCTAATGAAAAACTGTTTTTT
TRBJ2-3	TRBV18	.	.	CASSWQSSTDTQYF	TGTGCCAGCTCTTGGCAGTCTAGCACAGATACGCAGTATTTT
TRBJ2-7	TRBV23-1	TRBD1	.	CASSLCTGGEFVEYEQYF	TGCGCCAGCAGTCTTTGCACAGGGGGCGAGTTCGTCGAATACGAGCAGTACTTC
TRBJ2-2	TRBV4-3	.	.	CASSQVLAANTGELFF	TGCGCCAGCAGCCAAGTATTAGCGGCGAACACCGGGGAGCTGTTTTTT
TRBJ1-1	TRBV6-5	.	.	CASSPTRGTEAFF	TGTGCCAGCAGTCCCACGCGGGGCACTGAAGCTTTCTTT
TRBJ2-7	TRBV18	.	.	CASSPAGSSYEQYF	TGTGCCAGCTCACCCGCCGGGAGTTCCTACGAGCAGTACTTC
TRBJ1-1	TRBV6-1	TRBD1	.	CASNVDRGRPEAFF	TGTGCCAGCAACGTTGACAGGGGGCGTCCTGAAGCTTTCTTT
TRBJ2-7	TRBV15	.	.	CATSRPETLTYEQYF	TGTGCCACCAGCAGACCTGAGACGCTAACCTACGAGCAGTACTTC
TRBJ2-7	TRBV28	.	.	CASMASWGEQYF	TGTGCCAGCATGGCTTCATGGGGCGAGCAGTACTTC
TRBJ2-1	TRBV28	.	.	CASSLGLRTAGNEQFF	TGTGCCAGCAGTTTAGGGCTGCGGACCGCGGGCAATGAGCAGTTCTTC
TRBJ2-1	TRBV7-3	.	.	CASSLTPPIQFF	TGTGCCAGCAGCTTAACGCCCCCCATTCAGTTCTTC
TRBJ1-5	TRBV15	.	.	CATRTGTQPQHF	TGTGCCACCAGAACAGGGACTCAGCCCCAGCATTTT
TRBJ1-4	TRBV28	.	.	CASSEFATNEKLFF	TGTGCCAGCAGCGAGTTTGCAACTAATGAAAAACTGTTTTTT
TRBJ2-7	TRBV2	TRBD2	.	CASSPGTSGSYYEQYF	TGTGCCAGCAGCCCCGGGACTAGCGGGAGCTACTACGAGCAGTACTTC
TRBJ2-1	TRBV11-3	.	once	CASSPPTPIDEQFF	TGTGCCAGCAGCCCTCCCACCCCTATCGACGAGCAGTTCTTC
TRBJ2-3	TRBV5-1	TRBD2	once	CASSLVAGGPTDTQYF	TGCGCCAGCAGCTTGGTAGCGGGAGGGCCGACAGATACGCAGTATTTT
TRBJ1-4	TRBV18	.	.	CASSPNFPRSNEKLFF	TGTGCCAGCTCACCAAATTTTCCGCGAAGTAATGAAAAACTGTTTTTT
TRBJ1-1	TRBV5-1	.	.	CASSLGDGLNTEAFF	TGCGCCAGCAGCTTGGGGGACGGCTTGAACACTGAAGCTTTCTTT
TRBJ2-7	TRBV5-1	.	.	CASSLEGRGQDNEQYF	TGCGCCAGCAGCTTGGAAGGGAGGGGGCAGGACAACGAGCAGTACTTC
TRBJ2-5	TRBV5-1	.	.	CASSNGWVEETQYF	TGCGCCAGCAGCAATGGGTGGGTTGAAGAGACCCAGTACTTC
TRBJ2-1	TRBV2	.	.	CASSESGPTNEQFF	TGTGCCAGCAGTGAATCGGGCCCCACCAATGAGCAGTTCTTC
TRBJ2-2	TRBV18	TRBD1	.	CASSPLRQGNTGELFF	TGTGCCAGCTCACCTCTGCGACAGGGGAACACCGGGGAGCTGTTTTTT
TRBJ2-7	TRBV6-5	TRBD1	.	CASSGGQGLYEQYF	TGTGCCAGCAGCGGGGGACAGGGATTATACGAGCAGTACTTC